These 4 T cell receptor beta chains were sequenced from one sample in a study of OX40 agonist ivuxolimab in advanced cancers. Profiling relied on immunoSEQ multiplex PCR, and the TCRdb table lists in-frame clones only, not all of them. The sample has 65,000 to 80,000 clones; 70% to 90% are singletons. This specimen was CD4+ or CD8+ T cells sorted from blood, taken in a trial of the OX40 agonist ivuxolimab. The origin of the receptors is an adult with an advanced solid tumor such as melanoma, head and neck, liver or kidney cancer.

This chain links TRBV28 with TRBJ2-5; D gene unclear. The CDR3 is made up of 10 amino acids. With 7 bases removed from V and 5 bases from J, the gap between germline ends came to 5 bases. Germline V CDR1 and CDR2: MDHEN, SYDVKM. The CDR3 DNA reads TGTGCCAGCATGCTGGAGACCCAGTACTTC. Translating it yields CASMLETQYF.

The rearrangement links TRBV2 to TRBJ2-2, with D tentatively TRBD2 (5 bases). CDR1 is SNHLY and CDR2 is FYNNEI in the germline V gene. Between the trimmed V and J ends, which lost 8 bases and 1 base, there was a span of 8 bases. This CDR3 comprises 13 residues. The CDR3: CASWAGNTGELFF. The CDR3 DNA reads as TGTGCCAGCTGGGCGGGGAACACCGGGGAGCTGTTTTTT.

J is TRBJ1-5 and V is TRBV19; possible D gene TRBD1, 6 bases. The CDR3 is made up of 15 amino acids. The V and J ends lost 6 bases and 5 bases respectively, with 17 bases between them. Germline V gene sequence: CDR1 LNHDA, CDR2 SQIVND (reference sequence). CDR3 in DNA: TGTGCCAGTAGCCGGACAGTGGGCCCCGATCAGCCCCAGCATTTT. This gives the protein CASSRTVGPDQPQHF.

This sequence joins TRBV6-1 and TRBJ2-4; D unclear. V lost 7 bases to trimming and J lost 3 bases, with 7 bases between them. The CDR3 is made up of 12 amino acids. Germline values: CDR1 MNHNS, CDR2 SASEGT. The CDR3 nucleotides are TGTGCCAGCACCCCGGGCAAAAACATTCAGTACTTC. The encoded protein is CASTPGKNIQYF.